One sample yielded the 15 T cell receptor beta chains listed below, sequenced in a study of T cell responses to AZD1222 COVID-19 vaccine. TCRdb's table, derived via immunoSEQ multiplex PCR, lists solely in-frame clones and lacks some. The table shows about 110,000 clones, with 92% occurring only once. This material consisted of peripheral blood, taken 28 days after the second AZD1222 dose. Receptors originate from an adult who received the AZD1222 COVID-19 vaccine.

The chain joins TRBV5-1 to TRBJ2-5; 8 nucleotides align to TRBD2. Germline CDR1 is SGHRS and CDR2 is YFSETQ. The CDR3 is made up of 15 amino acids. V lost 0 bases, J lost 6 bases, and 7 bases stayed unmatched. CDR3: CASSLDGTSRQTQYF. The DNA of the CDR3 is TGCGCCAGCAGCTTGGATGGGACTAGTCGGCAGACCCAGTACTTC. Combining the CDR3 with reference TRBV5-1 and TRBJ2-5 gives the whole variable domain KAGVTQTPRYLIKTRGQQVTLSCSPISGHRSVSWYQQTPGQGLQFLFEYFSETQRNKGNFPGRFSGRQFSNSRSEMNVSTLELGDSALYLCASSLDGTSRQTQYFGPGTRLLVL.

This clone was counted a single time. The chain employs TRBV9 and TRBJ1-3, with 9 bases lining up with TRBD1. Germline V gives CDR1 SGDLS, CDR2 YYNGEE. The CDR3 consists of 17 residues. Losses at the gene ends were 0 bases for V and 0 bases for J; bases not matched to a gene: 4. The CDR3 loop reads CASSVGTGEGSGNTIYF. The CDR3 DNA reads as TGTGCCAGCAGCGTAGGGACAGGGGAGGGCTCTGGAAACACCATATATTTT.

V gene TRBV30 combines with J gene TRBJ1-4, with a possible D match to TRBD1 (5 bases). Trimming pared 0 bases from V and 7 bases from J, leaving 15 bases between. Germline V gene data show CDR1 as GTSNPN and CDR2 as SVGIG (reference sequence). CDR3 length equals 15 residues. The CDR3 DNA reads TGTGCCTGGAGTGTAAACGGGGGAGAGAGTGAAAAACTGTTTTTT. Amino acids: CAWSVNGGESEKLFF.

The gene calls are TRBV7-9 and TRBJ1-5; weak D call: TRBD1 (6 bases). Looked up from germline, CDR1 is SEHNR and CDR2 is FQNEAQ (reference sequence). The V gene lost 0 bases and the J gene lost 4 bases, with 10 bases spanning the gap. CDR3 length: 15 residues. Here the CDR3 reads CASSLAGQGNQPQHF. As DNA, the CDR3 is TGTGCCAGCAGCTTAGCTGGTCAGGGGAATCAGCCCCAGCATTTT.

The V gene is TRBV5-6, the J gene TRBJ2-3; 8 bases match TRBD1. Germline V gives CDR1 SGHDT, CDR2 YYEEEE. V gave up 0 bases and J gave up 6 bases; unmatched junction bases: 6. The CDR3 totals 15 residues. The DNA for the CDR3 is TGTGCCAGCAGCTTGGAACAGGGGGTCCTGGATACGCAGTATTTT. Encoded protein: CASSLEQGVLDTQYF.

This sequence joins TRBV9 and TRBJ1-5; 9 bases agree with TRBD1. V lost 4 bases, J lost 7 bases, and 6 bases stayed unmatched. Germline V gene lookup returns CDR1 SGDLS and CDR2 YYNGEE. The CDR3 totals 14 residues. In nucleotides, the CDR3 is TGTGCCAGCAGCAGGACAGGGGTAGACCAGCCCCAGCATTTT. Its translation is CASSRTGVDQPQHF.

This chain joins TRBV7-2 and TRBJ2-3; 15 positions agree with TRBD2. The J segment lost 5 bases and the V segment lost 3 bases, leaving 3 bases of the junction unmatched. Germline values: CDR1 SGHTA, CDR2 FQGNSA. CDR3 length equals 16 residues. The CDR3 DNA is TGTGCCAGCAGCTTGGGGACTAGCGGGGGGCTAGATACGCAGTATTTT. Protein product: CASSLGTSGGLDTQYF.

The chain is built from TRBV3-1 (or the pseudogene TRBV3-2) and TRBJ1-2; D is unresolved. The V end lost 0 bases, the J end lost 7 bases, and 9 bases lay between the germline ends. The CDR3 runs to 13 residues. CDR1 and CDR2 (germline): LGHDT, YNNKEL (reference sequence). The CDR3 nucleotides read TGTGCCAGCAGCCAAGACGCGGGAGGTGGCTACACCTTC. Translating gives CASSQDAGGGYTF.

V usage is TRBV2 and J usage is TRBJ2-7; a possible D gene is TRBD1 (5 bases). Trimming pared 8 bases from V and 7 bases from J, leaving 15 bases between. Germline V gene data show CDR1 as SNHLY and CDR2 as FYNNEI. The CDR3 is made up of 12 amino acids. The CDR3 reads CASRDSLGEQYF. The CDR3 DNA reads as TGTGCCAGCCGCGACAGTCTCGGGGAGCAGTACTTC.

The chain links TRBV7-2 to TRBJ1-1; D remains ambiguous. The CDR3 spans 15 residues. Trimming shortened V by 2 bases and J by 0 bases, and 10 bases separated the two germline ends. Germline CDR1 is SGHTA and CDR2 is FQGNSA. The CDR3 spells CASSLSPGLNTEAFF. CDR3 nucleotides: TGTGCCAGCAGCTTAAGCCCGGGATTGAACACTGAAGCTTTCTTT.

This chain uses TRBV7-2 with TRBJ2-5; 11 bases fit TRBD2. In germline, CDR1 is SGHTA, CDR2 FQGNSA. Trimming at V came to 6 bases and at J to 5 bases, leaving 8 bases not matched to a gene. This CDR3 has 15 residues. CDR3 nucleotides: TGTGCCAGCAGGTTTAGCGGGGGGGCCGAGGAGACCCAGTACTTC. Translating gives CASRFSGGAEETQYF.

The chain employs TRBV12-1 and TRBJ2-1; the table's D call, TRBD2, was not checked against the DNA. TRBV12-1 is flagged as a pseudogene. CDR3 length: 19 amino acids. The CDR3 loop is CASTAPPIAGGNTNNEQFF. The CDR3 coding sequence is TGTGCCAGCACGGCCCCCCCTATAGCGGGGGGGAATACAAACAATGAGCAGTTCTTC.

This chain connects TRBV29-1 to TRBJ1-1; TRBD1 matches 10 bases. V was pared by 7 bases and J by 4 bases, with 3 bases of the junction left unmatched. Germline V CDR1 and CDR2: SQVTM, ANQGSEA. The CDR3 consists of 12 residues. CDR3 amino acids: CSAWTGGTEAFF. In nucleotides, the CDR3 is TGCAGCGCCTGGACAGGGGGCACTGAAGCTTTCTTT. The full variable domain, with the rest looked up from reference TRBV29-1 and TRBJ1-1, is SAVISQKPSRDICQRGTSLTIQCQVDSQVTMMFWYRQQPGQSLTLIATANQGSEATYESGFVIDKFPISRPNLTFSTLTVSNMSPEDSSIYLCSAWTGGTEAFFGQGTRLTVV.

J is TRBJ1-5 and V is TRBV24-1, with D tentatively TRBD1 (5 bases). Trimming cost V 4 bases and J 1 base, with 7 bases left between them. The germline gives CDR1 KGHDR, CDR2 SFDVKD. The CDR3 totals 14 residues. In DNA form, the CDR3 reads TGTGCCACCAGTGAGTGGGACAGCAATCAGCCCCAGCATTTT. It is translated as CATSEWDSNQPQHF.

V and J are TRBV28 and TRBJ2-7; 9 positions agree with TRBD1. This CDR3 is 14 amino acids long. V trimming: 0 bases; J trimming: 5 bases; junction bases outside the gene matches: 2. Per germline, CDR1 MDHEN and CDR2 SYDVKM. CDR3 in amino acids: CASSLWDRGHEQYF. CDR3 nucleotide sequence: TGTGCCAGCAGTTTATGGGACAGGGGCCACGAGCAGTACTTC.